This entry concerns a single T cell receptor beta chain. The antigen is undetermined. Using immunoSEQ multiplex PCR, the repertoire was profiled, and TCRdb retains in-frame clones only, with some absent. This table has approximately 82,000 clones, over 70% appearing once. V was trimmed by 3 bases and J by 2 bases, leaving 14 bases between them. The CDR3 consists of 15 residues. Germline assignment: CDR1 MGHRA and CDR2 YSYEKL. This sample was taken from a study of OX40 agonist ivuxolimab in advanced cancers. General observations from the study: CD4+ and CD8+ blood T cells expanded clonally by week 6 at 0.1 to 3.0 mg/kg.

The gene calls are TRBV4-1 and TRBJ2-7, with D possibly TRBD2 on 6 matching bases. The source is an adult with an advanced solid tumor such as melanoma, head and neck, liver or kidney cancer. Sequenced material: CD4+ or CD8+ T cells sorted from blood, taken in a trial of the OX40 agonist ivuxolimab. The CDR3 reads CASSHIGGKTYEQYF. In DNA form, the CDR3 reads TGCGCCAGCAGCCATATCGGGGGAAAAACCTACGAGCAGTACTTC.